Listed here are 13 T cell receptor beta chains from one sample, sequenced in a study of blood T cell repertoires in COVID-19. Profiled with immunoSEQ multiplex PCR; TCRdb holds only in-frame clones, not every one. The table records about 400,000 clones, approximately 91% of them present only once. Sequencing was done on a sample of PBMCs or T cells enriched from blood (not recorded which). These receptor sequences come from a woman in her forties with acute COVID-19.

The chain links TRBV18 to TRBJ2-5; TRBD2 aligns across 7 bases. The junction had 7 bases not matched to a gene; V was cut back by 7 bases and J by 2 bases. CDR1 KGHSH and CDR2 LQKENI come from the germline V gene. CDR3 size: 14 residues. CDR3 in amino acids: CASWAGTIQETQYF. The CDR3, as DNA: TGTGCCAGCTGGGCCGGGACTATTCAAGAGACCCAGTACTTC. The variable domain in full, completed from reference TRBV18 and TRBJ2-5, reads NAGVMQNPRHLVRRRGQEARLRCSPMKGHSHVYWYRQLPEEGLKFMVYLQKENIIDESGMPKERFSAEFPKEGPSILRIQQVVRGDSAAYFCASWAGTIQETQYFGPGTRLLVL.

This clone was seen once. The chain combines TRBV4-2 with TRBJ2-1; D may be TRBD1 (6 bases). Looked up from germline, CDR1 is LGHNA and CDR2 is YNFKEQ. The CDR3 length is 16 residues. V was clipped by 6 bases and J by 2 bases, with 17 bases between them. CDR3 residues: CASSYGTPTPYNEQFF. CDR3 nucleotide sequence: TGTGCCAGCAGTTACGGGACACCTACACCCTACAATGAGCAGTTCTTC.

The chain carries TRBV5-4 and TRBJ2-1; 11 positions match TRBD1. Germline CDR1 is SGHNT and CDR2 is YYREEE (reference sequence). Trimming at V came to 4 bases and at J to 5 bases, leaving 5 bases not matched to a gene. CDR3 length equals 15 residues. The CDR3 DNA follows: TGTGCCAGCAGCCCGGACAGGGGGCTTCACAATGAGCAGTTCTTC. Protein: CASSPDRGLHNEQFF.

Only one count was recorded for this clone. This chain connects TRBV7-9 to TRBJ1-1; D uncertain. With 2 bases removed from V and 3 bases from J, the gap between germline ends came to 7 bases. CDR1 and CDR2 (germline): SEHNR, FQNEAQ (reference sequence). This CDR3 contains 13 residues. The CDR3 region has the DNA TGTGCCAGCAGCTTACGGGGTGACACTGAAGCTTTCTTT. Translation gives CASSLRGDTEAFF.

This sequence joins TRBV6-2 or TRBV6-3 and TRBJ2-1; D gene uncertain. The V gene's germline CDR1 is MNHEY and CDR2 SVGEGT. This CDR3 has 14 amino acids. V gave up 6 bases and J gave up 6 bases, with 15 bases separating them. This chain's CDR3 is CASSRSGGSNEQFF. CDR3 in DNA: TGTGCCAGCAGCCGTTCGGGTGGGTCCAATGAGCAGTTCTTC.

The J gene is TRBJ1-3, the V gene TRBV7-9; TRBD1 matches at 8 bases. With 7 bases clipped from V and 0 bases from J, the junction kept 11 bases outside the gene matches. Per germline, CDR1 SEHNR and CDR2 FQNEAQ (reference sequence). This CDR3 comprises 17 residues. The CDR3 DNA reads TGTGCCAGCACCCTAACAGGGGGGGAGAGCTCTGGAAACACCATATATTTT. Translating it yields CASTLTGGESSGNTIYF.

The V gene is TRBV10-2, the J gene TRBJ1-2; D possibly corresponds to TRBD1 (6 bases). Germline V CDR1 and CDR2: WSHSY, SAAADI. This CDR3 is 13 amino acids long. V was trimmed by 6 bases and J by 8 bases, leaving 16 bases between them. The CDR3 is CASRLQGNKGYTF. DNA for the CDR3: TGCGCCAGCAGACTACAGGGAAACAAGGGCTACACCTTC.

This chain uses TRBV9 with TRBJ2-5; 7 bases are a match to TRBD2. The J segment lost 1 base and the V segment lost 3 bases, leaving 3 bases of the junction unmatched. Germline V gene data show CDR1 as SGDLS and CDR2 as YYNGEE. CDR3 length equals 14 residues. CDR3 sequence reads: CASSAGGIQETQYF. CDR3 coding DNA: TGTGCCAGCAGCGCGGGGGGTATCCAAGAGACCCAGTACTTC. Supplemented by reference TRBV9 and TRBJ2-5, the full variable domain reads DSGVTQTPKHLITATGQRVTLRCSPRSGDLSVYWYQQSLDQGLQFLIQYYNGEERAKGNILERFSAQQFPDLHSELNLSSLELGDSALYFCASSAGGIQETQYFGPGTRLLVL.

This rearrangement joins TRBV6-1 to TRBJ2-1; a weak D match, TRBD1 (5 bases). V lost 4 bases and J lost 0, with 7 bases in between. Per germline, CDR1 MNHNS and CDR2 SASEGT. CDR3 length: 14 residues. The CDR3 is CASSGQSSYNEQFF. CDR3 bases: TGTGCCAGCAGTGGACAGAGCTCCTACAATGAGCAGTTCTTC.

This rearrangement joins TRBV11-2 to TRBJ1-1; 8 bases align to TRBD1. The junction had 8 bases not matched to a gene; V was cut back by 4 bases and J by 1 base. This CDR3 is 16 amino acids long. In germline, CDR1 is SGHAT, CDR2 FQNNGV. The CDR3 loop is CASSWGRGRRNTEAFF. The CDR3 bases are TGTGCCAGCAGCTGGGGCAGGGGGCGCCGGAACACTGAAGCTTTCTTT.

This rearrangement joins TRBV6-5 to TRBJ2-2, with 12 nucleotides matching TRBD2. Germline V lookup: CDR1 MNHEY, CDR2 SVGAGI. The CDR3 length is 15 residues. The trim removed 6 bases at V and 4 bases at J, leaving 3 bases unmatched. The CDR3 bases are TGTGCCAGCAGACGGGGACTAGCGGGCACCGGGGAGCTGTTTTTT. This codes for CASRRGLAGTGELFF.

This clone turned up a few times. CDR3 sequence (DNA): TGTGCCAGCAGCGTGGGAACAGGGGGCGGGAATCAGCCCCAGCATTTT. Translated, it gives CASSVGTGGGNQPQHF. The chain employs TRBV7-8 and TRBJ1-5; TRBD1 matches at 9 bases. CDR3 length equals 16 residues. Trimming at V came to 5 bases and at J to 4 bases, leaving 9 bases not matched to a gene. CDR1 is SGHVS and CDR2 is FQNEAQ in the germline V gene.

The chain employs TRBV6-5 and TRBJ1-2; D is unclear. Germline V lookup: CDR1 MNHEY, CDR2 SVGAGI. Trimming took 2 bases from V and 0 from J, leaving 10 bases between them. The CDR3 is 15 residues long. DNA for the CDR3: TGTGCCAGCAGTTACGGTTACAGCTCTAACTATGGCTACACCTTC. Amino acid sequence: CASSYGYSSNYGYTF.